Each of the 11 T cell receptor beta chains below was sequenced from the same sample in a study of T cells in Graves' hyperthyroidism and ophthalmopathy. Amplification yielded TCR beta CDR3 regions, with RNA transcripts as the source. Carried out on the TCR CDR3, a first-round RT-PCR used the HTBI primer set. TCRdb analysed the multiplex PCR reads with MiXCR anew, one entry per CDR3 protein. Among about 270,000 distinct CDR3 sequences, approximately 24% were seen once, and the ten largest hold approximately 32%. Specimen: blood. The source is a woman aged 40 to 55 with Graves' ophthalmopathy.

This clonotype was detected many times. The gene calls are TRBV20-1 and TRBJ2-7, with TRBD1 identical over 9 bases. The CDR3 consists of 15 residues. Germline loops: CDR1 DFQATT, CDR2 SNEGSKA (reference sequence). After removal of 2 bases from V and 5 bases from J, the junction contained 10 bases not matched to a gene. The CDR3 protein is CSARPRRGQGDEQYF. DNA for the CDR3: TGCAGTGCTAGACCTAGGCGGGGACAGGGTGACGAGCAGTACTTC.

The V and J genes are TRBV12-3 or TRBV12-4 and TRBJ2-5; TRBD2 matches 7 bases. V trimming: 0 bases; J trimming: 3 bases; junction bases outside the gene matches: 4. The CDR3 spans 15 residues. CDR3 DNA: TGTGCCAGCAGTTTAGCGGGGGGGGGAAAAGAGACCCAGTACTTC. Amino acid sequence: CASSLAGGGKETQYF.

This clonotype is judged large. The CDR3 nucleotides read TGTGCCAGCAGCCTAGGAGTAGGGGACTCCACTTCCTACGAGCAGTACTTC. This translates into CASSLGVGDSTSYEQYF. V is TRBV28 and J is TRBJ2-7, with D maybe TRBD2 (6 bases). The CDR3 is 17 amino acids. Per the germline V gene, CDR1 is MDHEN and CDR2 is SYDVKM. Trimming took 6 bases from V and 1 from J, leaving 22 bases between them.

Many counts were recorded for this clonotype. The chain employs TRBV19 and TRBJ1-1; 9 bases line up with TRBD1. V dropped 5 bases and J dropped 11; count of bases not matched to a gene: 12. The V gene's germline CDR1 is LNHDA and CDR2 SQIVND (reference sequence). CDR3 length: 14 amino acids. The CDR3: CASSPSRTGAEAFF. In DNA form, the CDR3 reads TGTGCCAGTAGTCCCTCCCGGACAGGGGCAGAGGCTTTCTTT.

This clonotype was seen ten or more times. The chain recombines TRBV6-1 with TRBJ1-5, with D uncertain. CDR3 length: 12 amino acids. V lost 3 bases and J 7 bases, leaving 7 bases between the germline ends. Germline values: CDR1 MNHNS, CDR2 SASEGT. The DNA of the CDR3 is TGTGCCAGCAGTGAGGGGTCCCAGCCCCAGCATTTT. It encodes CASSEGSQPQHF.

This clonotype was detected many times. V and J are TRBV12-5 and TRBJ2-7; D gene ambiguous. Germline V gene lookup returns CDR1 LGHNT and CDR2 FRNRAP. The CDR3 has 13 residues. Deletions cut 6 bases from V and 2 bases from J, with 11 bases between. CDR3 residues: CASGHTQTYEQYF. The CDR3 DNA follows: TGTGCTAGTGGACATACACAAACCTACGAGCAGTACTTC.

CDR3 region: CASSLRGGTASYEQYF. For the CDR3, the DNA is TGTGCCAGCAGTTTAAGGGGCGGGACTGCCTCCTACGAGCAGTACTTC. This sequence joins TRBV12-3 or TRBV12-4 and TRBJ2-7; D may be TRBD2 (6 bases). V was clipped by 2 bases and J by 0 bases, with 14 bases between them. CDR3 size: 16 residues.

There are many counts of this clonotype. The gene calls are TRBV2 and TRBJ2-5, with D uncertain. V lost 8 bases, J lost 5 bases, and 15 bases lay in between. This CDR3 comprises 13 residues. Germline CDR1 is SNHLY and CDR2 is FYNNEI. CDR3 nucleotides: TGTGCCAGCTTGGGTGAGGACCGGGAGACCCAGTACTTC. It specifies CASLGEDRETQYF.

Details on this clonotype: This could be a read error, since a much larger clone is one nucleotide away. V gene TRBV19 combines with J gene TRBJ2-2, with a possible D match to TRBD2 (5 bases). The CDR3 extends over 12 amino acids. The V end lost 6 bases, the J end lost 6 bases, and 8 bases lay between the germline ends. Germline CDR1 LNHDA, CDR2 SQIVND (reference sequence). This chain's CDR3 is CASRQRAGELFF. In nucleotides, the CDR3 is TGTGCCAGTAGGCAGAGGGCCGGGGAGCTGTTTTTT.

The chain carries TRBV28 and TRBJ2-2, with D maybe TRBD2 (8 bases). Deletions cut 8 bases from V and 7 bases from J, with 23 bases between. The CDR3 consists of 16 residues. From germline, CDR1 is MDHEN and CDR2 SYDVKM. The CDR3 reads CASGTSGRRDSGELFF. In nucleotides, the CDR3 is TGTGCCAGCGGGACTAGTGGGAGGAGGGACAGCGGGGAGCTGTTTTTT.

This clonotype appeared many times. This chain joins TRBV29-1 and TRBJ2-5; D possibly uses TRBD1 or TRBD2 (5 bases each). CDR1 is SQVTM, CDR2 ANQGSEA, per germline. Trimming removed 8 bases at V and 1 base at J, with 8 bases between. The length of the CDR3 is 11 residues. The CDR3, as DNA: TGCAGCTCTGGGACCCAAGAGACCCAGTACTTC. Its protein product is CSSGTQETQYF.